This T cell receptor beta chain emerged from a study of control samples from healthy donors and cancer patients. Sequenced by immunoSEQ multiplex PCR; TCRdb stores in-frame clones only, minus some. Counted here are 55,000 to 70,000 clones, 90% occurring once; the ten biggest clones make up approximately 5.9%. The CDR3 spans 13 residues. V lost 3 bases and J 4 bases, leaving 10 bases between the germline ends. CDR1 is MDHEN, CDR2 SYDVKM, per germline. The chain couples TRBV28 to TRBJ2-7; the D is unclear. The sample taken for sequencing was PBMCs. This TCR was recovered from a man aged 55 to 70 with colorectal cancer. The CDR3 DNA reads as TGTGCCAGCAGTTTCGCTAACCTTTACGAGCAGTACTTC. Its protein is CASSFANLYEQYF.